The clone carrying this T cell receptor beta chain was counted between two and nine times. The data belong to a study of blood T cell repertoires in COVID-19. Using immunoSEQ multiplex PCR, the repertoire was profiled, and TCRdb retains in-frame clones only, with some absent. The sample includes almost 30,000 clones, more than 75% of them seen just once. This CDR3 is built from 14 residues. Per germline, CDR1 SGDLS and CDR2 YYNGEE. Trimming cost V 5 bases and J 3 bases; bases outside gene matches: 4. Sequencing was done on a sample of peripheral blood. The sequence came from a woman aged 70-85 years with acute or convalescent COVID-19. The chain joins TRBV9 to TRBJ2-2; 7 bases are shared with TRBD1. CDR3 amino acids: CASRQDRDTGELFF. CDR3 nucleotide sequence: TGTGCCAGCAGACAAGACAGGGACACCGGGGAGCTGTTTTTT.